The 14 T cell receptor beta chains presented below share a single source sample, sequenced in a study of radiation and T cells in renal cell carcinoma. Time point indicated: baseline pretreatment blood. The treatment was: 15 Gy SBRT to primary tumor, nephrectomy 4 weeks later. The method was immunoSEQ multiplex PCR; TCRdb's version includes in-frame clones alone and lacks a portion of them. The table includes about 150,000 clones, about 85% detected once. Sequenced material: blood, taken from a patient whose treatment included radiotherapy and nephrectomy. All receptors come from an older woman with renal cell carcinoma.

The chain is built from TRBV4-3 and TRBJ2-1; a weak D match, TRBD2 (6 bases). This CDR3 spans 13 amino acids. Germline V gives CDR1 LGHNA, CDR2 YSLEER. Trimming left V 5 bases short and J 9 bases short, with 14 bases between. The CDR3 region is CASSAKGGTEQFF. The CDR3 DNA sequence: TGCGCCAGCAGCGCAAAGGGCGGGACTGAGCAGTTCTTC.

The rearrangement joins TRBV2 to TRBJ1-5; D perhaps matches TRBD1 (6 bases). Between the trimmed V and J ends, which lost 5 bases and 4 bases, there was a span of 12 bases. Germline CDR1 is SNHLY and CDR2 is FYNNEI. The CDR3 loop spans 14 amino acids. Here the CDR3 DNA reads TGTGCCAGCAGTTGGGACACAAAAAATCAGCCCCAGCATTTT. This gives the protein CASSWDTKNQPQHF.

The V gene is TRBV6-5, the J gene TRBJ1-1, with D possibly matching TRBD1 (5 bases). V lost 1 base and J 8 bases, leaving 11 bases between the germline ends. The germline CDR1 and CDR2 sequences are MNHEY and SVGAGI. This CDR3 is built from 13 residues. In DNA form, the CDR3 reads TGTGCCAGCAGTTACTTTTCCGGGACCGAAGCTTTCTTT. As protein: CASSYFSGTEAFF.

This chain connects TRBV18 to TRBJ2-3; 9 nucleotides align to TRBD1. V gave up 4 bases and J gave up 5 bases; unmatched junction bases: 13. Looked up from germline, CDR1 is KGHSH and CDR2 is LQKENI. The CDR3 runs to 17 residues. CDR3 sequence reads: CASSLNPTGGNGDTQYF. The CDR3 DNA reads as TGTGCCAGCTCACTAAATCCGACAGGGGGAAATGGAGATACGCAGTATTTT.

This chain uses TRBV28 with TRBJ1-5; D is perhaps TRBD1 (5 bases). Between the trimmed V and J ends, which lost 3 bases and 5 bases, there was a span of 8 bases. Germline-derived CDR1 and CDR2 are MDHEN and SYDVKM. The CDR3 consists of 13 residues. CDR3 nucleotide sequence: TGTGCCAGCAGTTTCCGGGGGTATCAGCCCCAGCATTTT. It encodes CASSFRGYQPQHF.

The genes are TRBV6-1 and TRBJ2-5; 7 bases are shared with TRBD1. Germline V lookup: CDR1 MNHNS, CDR2 SASEGT. V shed 4 bases, J shed 7 bases, and the junction held 6 bases outside the gene matches. The CDR3 is made up of 13 amino acids. The CDR3 here is CASSVLNRGTQYF. The CDR3 DNA is TGTGCCAGCAGTGTCCTCAACAGGGGGACCCAGTACTTC.

This clone has a handful of counts. The chain recombines TRBV28 with TRBJ1-1; weak D call: TRBD1 (6 bases). Trimming removed 5 bases at V and 7 bases at J, with 20 bases between. From germline, CDR1 is MDHEN and CDR2 SYDVKM. This CDR3 spans 15 amino acids. CDR3 sequence (DNA): TGTGCCAGCAGTCCCCCTGGAACAGGAGGGGGTGAAGCTTTCTTT. As protein: CASSPPGTGGGEAFF.

The rearrangement joins TRBV7-2 to TRBJ2-3; D tentatively fits TRBD1 or TRBD2 (6 bases each). The CDR3 length is 16 residues. CDR1 is SGHTA and CDR2 is FQGNSA in the germline V gene. Trimming cost V 1 base and J 0 bases, with 11 bases left between them. The CDR3 DNA reads TGTGCCAGCAGCTTAGGGCCGGGGGCCAGCACAGATACGCAGTATTTT. Its protein is CASSLGPGASTDTQYF.

The chain couples TRBV2 to TRBJ1-6; maybe TRBD1 (5 bases). The CDR3 loop spans 15 amino acids. From germline, CDR1 is SNHLY and CDR2 FYNNEI. V lost 7 bases and J lost 7, with 17 bases in between. The CDR3: CASTPGGLGNSPLHF. The DNA for the CDR3 is TGTGCCAGCACCCCGGGGGGTCTGGGGAATTCACCCCTCCACTTT.

The rearrangement links TRBV19 to TRBJ1-5, with 9 bases aligning to TRBD1. V shed 3 bases, J shed 4 bases, and the junction held 10 bases outside the gene matches. Germline V CDR1 and CDR2: LNHDA, SQIVND (reference sequence). The CDR3 is made up of 17 amino acids. CDR3 protein: CASSIPMDRGQNQPQHF. The CDR3 nucleotides read TGTGCCAGTAGTATCCCCATGGACAGGGGCCAAAATCAGCCCCAGCATTTT.

This chain links TRBV5-1 with TRBJ1-1; TRBD1 matches at 9 bases. The junction had 17 bases not matched to a gene; V was cut back by 4 bases and J by 7 bases. Germline CDR1 SGHRS, CDR2 YFSETQ. CDR3 length equals 17 residues. The CDR3 nucleotides read TGCGCCAGCAGCCTAGCCGGGACAGGGAGCGGGGCCATTGAAGCTTTCTTT. Protein product: CASSLAGTGSGAIEAFF.

The J gene is TRBJ2-2, the V gene TRBV7-9; tentative D call: TRBD1 (6 bases). Germline CDR1 is SEHNR and CDR2 is FQNEAQ (reference sequence). There are 14 residues in the CDR3. Trimming stripped 2 bases from V and 4 bases from J, with 8 bases between. CDR3 nucleotides: TGTGCCAGCAGCTTACACAGGGCCACCGGGGAGCTGTTTTTT. This translates into CASSLHRATGELFF. The whole variable domain, filled in from reference TRBV7-9 and TRBJ2-2, reads DTGVSQNPRHKITKRGQNVTFRCDPISEHNRLYWYRQTLGQGPEFLTYFQNEAQLEKSRLLSDRFSAERPKGSFSTLEIQRTEQGDSAMYLCASSLHRATGELFFGEGSRLTVL.

CDR3: CAWSGDRPLSGNTIYF. In nucleotides, the CDR3 is TGTGCCTGGAGTGGGGACAGACCTCTTTCTGGAAACACCATATATTTT. The chain links TRBV30 to TRBJ1-3; the match to TRBD1 covers 7 bases. This CDR3 has 16 amino acids. V trimming: 1 base; J trimming: 1 base; junction bases outside the gene matches: 7. Germline loops: CDR1 GTSNPN, CDR2 SVGIG (reference sequence).

The V and J genes are TRBV5-6 and TRBJ2-5; 11 bases are shared with TRBD1. The ends lost 3 bases at V and 5 bases at J; junction bases unmatched: 6. Looked up from germline, CDR1 is SGHDT and CDR2 is YYEEEE. CDR3 length: 15 residues. The CDR3 region is CASSSAGTGGETQYF. CDR3 nucleotide sequence: TGTGCCAGCAGCTCAGCCGGGACAGGGGGTGAGACCCAGTACTTC.